Included here is one TCR beta chain sequence, with context. There is no known antigen for this receptor. Base qualities are not recorded, but no much larger clone differs from it by a single base. From its cysteine to its phenylalanine, the CDR3 spans 18 amino acids. Of all the DNA, just the CDR3 is kept, 54 bases in frame from base 1. As encoded in the germline V gene, CDR1 is SGHTA while CDR2 is FQGNSA. Trimming takes 4 bases off V and 0 bases off J; junction bases not matched to a gene: 12. The data stem from a study of OX40 agonist ivuxolimab in advanced cancers. Describing the broader study: Ivuxolimab, which targeted the costimulatory receptor OX40 (CD134), was an agonistic, fully human IgG2 monoclonal antibody. Intravenous ivuxolimab was administered to patients every 2 weeks at six dose levels: 0.01, 0.1, 0.3, 1.5, 3 and 10 mg/kg. Of the 50 to 55 dose-escalation patients, hepatocellular carcinoma was present in approximately 20, melanoma in around 15, renal cell carcinoma in 9 and head and neck cancer in 9. In the dose-escalation cohort, roughly 80% of patients were male, and the mean age was approximately 64 years, with a range of about 23 to 80. Prior anti-PD-1, anti-PD-L1 or anti-CTLA-4 therapy was permitted, and about two fifths of dose-escalation patients had received checkpoint inhibitors. Partial responses occurred in three dose-escalation patients: two with cutaneous melanoma and one with hepatocellular carcinoma. The point of sequencing TCRbeta in the periphery was to test whether ivuxolimab changed TCR sequence diversity and drove clonal T-cell expansion. The paper reports the monotherapy dose-escalation portion (N = 52 patients) of the phase I ivuxolimab trial.

General findings and caveats noted by the study authors: Low levels of normalized T-cell clonal expansion were also shown by some nonresponding patients. At doses of 0.1 to 3.0 mg/kg, clonal expansion of both CD4+ and CD8+ T cells in blood was seen between baseline and week 6. The antigen specificity of the peripheral T cells that underwent clonal expansion was not determined. In the 0.1-3.0 mg/kg groups, partial responders had among the lowest normalized peripheral clonal expansion, particularly in CD8+ T cells. After ivuxolimab, CD8+ T cells had more expanded clones than CD4+ T cells on average.

For sequencing of the TCRbeta CDR3 region, genomic DNA was extracted from the sorted cells. The immunoSEQ Assay was used for sequencing of TCRbeta CDR3 regions. TCRdb obtained this table from immuneACCESS and retained in-frame rearrangements with V and J assigned. These tables miss some clones; where compared with another copy, unresolved V genes account for less than half of the shortfall, and the remainder is unexplained. Here the sample has approximately 70,000 clones; 85% occur a single time. The top ten constitute about 0.83% of the sample. The trial excluded patients who had a history of autoimmune disease or were on systemic immunosuppression. Peripheral blood for TCR sequencing was collected from all dose cohorts at baseline, on cycle 4 day 1, and on cycle 7 day 1. Samples were obtained from an open-label, multicenter, first-in-human phase I dose-escalation trial of ivuxolimab. Adults with locally advanced or metastatic melanoma, renal cell, hepatocellular, or head and neck squamous cell carcinoma were enrolled in the trial. Before TCR sequencing, CD4+ T cells and CD8+ T cells from peripheral blood were sorted into separate populations.

This sample comprised CD4+ or CD8+ T cells sorted from blood, obtained in a trial of the OX40 agonist ivuxolimab. The source is an adult with an advanced solid tumor such as melanoma, head and neck, liver or kidney cancer. Rearrangement joined TRBV7-2 to TRBJ2-7, with 10 middle bases fitting TRBD2. The sequenced DNA is TGTGCCAGCAGCTGGGGTGAGCGGGGGGGTTATAGCTCCTACGAGCAGTACTTC. Translated, it reads CASSWGERGGYSSYEQYF.